The 20 T cell receptor beta chains given below trace back to one sample, sequenced in a study of stem cell transplantation in POMP-related autoinflammatory disease. The assay was immunoSEQ multiplex PCR, and TCRdb's table has in-frame clones only and misses some. The profile shows 6,500 to 7,500 clones, roughly four fifths of them singletons. The sequencing sample was made of a CXCR5-defined cell subset from PBMCs. The receptors shown here come from a human donor in good health.

The chain uses TRBV21-1 and TRBJ2-5; the D call of TRBD2 is as the table states it, not checked on the DNA. TRBV21-1 is shown as a pseudogene. CDR3 size: 12 residues. The CDR3 DNA is TGTGCCAGCAGCAAACGGAGGGAGACCCAGTACTTC. Amino acid sequence: CASSKRRETQYF.

The rearrangement links TRBV28 to TRBJ1-5, with 8 nucleotides matching TRBD1. With V trimmed by 4 bases and J by 9 bases, 11 bases remained unmatched. CDR1 and CDR2 from the germline V gene are MDHEN and SYDVKM. This CDR3 region has 15 residues. The CDR3 DNA is TGTGCCAGCAGTTCCCTGGACAGGGCCCTTCGGCCCCAGCATTTT. It is translated as CASSSLDRALRPQHF.

This clone was recorded once. The chain couples TRBV5-1 to TRBJ2-1; 8 bases agree with TRBD1. The germline gives CDR1 SGHRS, CDR2 YFSETQ. With V trimmed by 3 bases and J by 4 bases, 3 bases remained unmatched. The CDR3 loop spans 14 amino acids. The CDR3 loop reads CASSSGQAYNEQFF. DNA of the CDR3: TGCGCCAGCAGCTCGGGACAGGCTTACAATGAGCAGTTCTTC.

In its sample, this clone was seen a few times. The J gene is TRBJ1-5, the V gene TRBV19; D not resolved. V lost 3 bases and J lost 1, with 10 bases in between. From germline, CDR1 is LNHDA and CDR2 SQIVND (reference sequence). The CDR3 runs to 15 residues. CDR3 sequence (DNA): TGTGCCAGTAGTATCTACCAGGACAGCAATCAGCCCCAGCATTTT. Translating it yields CASSIYQDSNQPQHF.

This chain links TRBV6-6 with TRBJ2-3, with 7 bases that match TRBD2. The V segment lost 6 bases and the J segment 2 bases; nucleotides outside the gene matches: 8. The germline gives CDR1 MNHNY, CDR2 SVGAGI (reference sequence). The CDR3 consists of 15 residues. The CDR3 sequence: CASRLAGGSTDTQYF. CDR3 DNA: TGTGCCAGCAGACTCGCCGGGGGGTCCACAGATACGCAGTATTTT.

The chain is built from TRBV5-4 and TRBJ2-1; 8 positions match TRBD2. V shed 3 bases and J 5 bases; nucleotides not matched to a gene: 7. CDR1 is SGHNT and CDR2 is YYREEE in the germline V gene (reference sequence). The CDR3 contains 15 residues. Written as DNA, the CDR3 is TGTGCCAGCAGCTCGACAAGCGGGGGACACAATGAGCAGTTCTTC. It encodes CASSSTSGGHNEQFF. Full variable domain (outside the CDR3, taken from reference TRBV5-4 and TRBJ2-1): ETGVTQSPTHLIKTRGQQVTLRCSSQSGHNTVSWYQQALGQGPQFIFQYYREEENGRGNFPPRFSGLQFPNYSSELNVNALELDDSALYLCASSSTSGGHNEQFFGPGTRLTVL.

V usage is TRBV7-2 and J usage is TRBJ2-1; 12 bases map to TRBD1. The CDR3 extends over 16 amino acids. Germline CDR1 is SGHTA and CDR2 is FQGNSA. The V and J ends lost 5 bases and 5 bases, in that order; junction bases with no gene match: 7. The CDR3 loop reads CASSATGTGGNNEQFF. CDR3 nucleotides: TGTGCCAGCAGCGCAACCGGGACAGGGGGCAACAATGAGCAGTTCTTC.

The chain employs TRBV28 and TRBJ2-7; maybe TRBD1 (5 bases). V was clipped by 1 base and J by 2 bases, with 9 bases between them. CDR3 length: 14 residues. The V gene's germline CDR1 is MDHEN and CDR2 SYDVKM. The CDR3 region is CASSLFGATYEQYF. CDR3 nucleotides: TGTGCCAGCAGTTTATTTGGGGCAACCTACGAGCAGTACTTC.

The V call is TRBV23-1, the J call TRBJ1-2; D not certain. TRBV23-1 is sorted into the ORF group, with uncertain function. The CDR3 contains 18 residues. Trimming took off 0 bases at V and 0 bases at J, with 17 bases between the two ends. The CDR3 DNA follows: TGCGCCAGCAGTCAATCATGCCCCATCGGGCGTACTAACTATGGCTACACCTTC. Its protein product is CASSQSCPIGRTNYGYTF.

CDR3 in DNA: TGTGCCAGCAGCCTCAGAGACAGTTCATCAAACACCATATATTTT. Translation: CASSLRDSSSNTIYF. The chain uses TRBV7-6 and TRBJ1-3; D might be TRBD1 (5 bases). This CDR3 spans 15 amino acids. Germline assignment: CDR1 SGHVS and CDR2 FNYEAQ. Trimming cost V 5 bases and J 6 bases, with 17 bases left between them.

This chain connects TRBV7-6 to TRBJ2-7; D tentatively reads TRBD1 or TRBD2 (5 bases each). V lost 5 bases and J lost 5, with 22 bases in between. The CDR3 sequence is 16 residues long. CDR1 is SGHVS, CDR2 FNYEAQ, per germline. CDR3 DNA: TGTGCCAGCAGCCCACGTGGACACGGGGTGTTAGACGAGCAGTACTTC. It codes for CASSPRGHGVLDEQYF.

This chain links TRBV6-6 with TRBJ2-1; D is ambiguous. Germline V gene data show CDR1 as MNHNY and CDR2 as SVGAGI (reference sequence). The V end lost 5 bases, the J end lost 5 bases, and 10 bases lay between the germline ends. The CDR3 runs 13 residues. CDR3: CASSRVANNEQFF. DNA of the CDR3: TGTGCCAGCAGTCGGGTCGCCAACAATGAGCAGTTCTTC.

CDR3 DNA sequence: TGTGCCAGCACCGCAGGGGCAGGGGGCTATGATACGCAGTATTTT. Its translation is CASTAGAGGYDTQYF. The V call is TRBV2, the J call TRBJ2-3, with 8 bases aligning to TRBD1. CDR3 length equals 15 residues. V lost 7 bases and J lost 6; bases outside the gene matches: 12. The V gene's germline CDR1 is SNHLY and CDR2 FYNNEI.

This chain links TRBV28 with TRBJ1-5; 8 bases are shared with TRBD1. V gave up 2 bases and J gave up 7 bases; unmatched junction bases: 4. CDR3 length equals 14 residues. The germline CDR1 and CDR2 sequences are MDHEN and SYDVKM. For the CDR3, the DNA is TGTGCCAGCAGTTTAGGACAGGGCGGGCAGCCCCAGCATTTT. This translates into CASSLGQGGQPQHF. The entire variable domain, with the rest obtained from reference TRBV28 and TRBJ1-5, is as follows: DVKVTQSSRYLVKRTGEKVFLECVQDMDHENMFWYRQDPGLGLRLIYFSYDVKMKEKGDIPEGYSVSREKKERFSLILESASTNQTSMYLCASSLGQGGQPQHFGDGTRLSIL.

The CDR3 loop reads CAWSVRGGVTGELFF. DNA for the CDR3: TGTGCCTGGAGTGTACGAGGGGGGGTCACCGGGGAGCTGTTTTTT. The chain combines TRBV30 with TRBJ2-2, with TRBD2 as a possible D gene (7 bases). Germline loops: CDR1 GTSNPN, CDR2 SVGIG (reference sequence). The CDR3 runs 15 residues. The V and J ends lost 0 bases and 4 bases respectively, with 12 bases between them.

The chain is built from TRBV7-9 and TRBJ2-7, with 8 bases that match TRBD2. Germline V lookup: CDR1 SEHNR, CDR2 FQNEAQ (reference sequence). This CDR3 has 18 amino acids. Trimming cost V 8 bases and J 3 bases; bases outside gene matches: 21. CDR3: CASAVSGTRALFDYEQYF. The CDR3 DNA reads as TGTGCCAGCGCGGTTTCCGGGACTAGAGCCCTTTTTGACTACGAGCAGTACTTC.

CDR3 in DNA: TGTGCCAGCAGTGCGACGGGGCTGGCCCGTGACACTGAAGCTTTCTTT. Translation: CASSATGLARDTEAFF. This chain uses TRBV28 with TRBJ1-1; D might be TRBD1 (5 bases). Trimming removed 5 bases at V and 3 bases at J, with 19 bases between. The germline V gene encodes CDR1 MDHEN and CDR2 SYDVKM. CDR3 length equals 16 residues. Using reference TRBV28 and TRBJ1-1 for the parts outside the CDR3, the full variable domain is DVKVTQSSRYLVKRTGEKVFLECVQDMDHENMFWYRQDPGLGLRLIYFSYDVKMKEKGDIPEGYSVSREKKERFSLILESASTNQTSMYLCASSATGLARDTEAFFGQGTRLTVV.

The chain carries TRBV6-5 and TRBJ2-2; D is possibly TRBD1 (6 bases). The CDR3 runs 14 residues. The germline V gene encodes CDR1 MNHEY and CDR2 SVGAGI. V shed 5 bases and J shed 6 bases, with 13 bases lying between them. The CDR3 region has the DNA TGTGCCAGCAGTGCCATCAGGGGTTCCGGGGAGCTGTTTTTT. This translates into CASSAIRGSGELFF.

This clone appeared a few times. The gene calls are TRBV30 and TRBJ1-6, with a weak D call TRBD1 (6 bases). The CDR3 spans 16 residues. The V and J ends lost 3 bases and 0 bases respectively, with 12 bases between them. Germline-derived CDR1 and CDR2 are GTSNPN and SVGIG (reference sequence). The CDR3 DNA is TGTGCCTGGAGAACCCAGGGGACCTCCTATAATTCACCCCTCCACTTT. Its protein is CAWRTQGTSYNSPLHF.

The chain recombines TRBV11-3 with TRBJ2-7; the match to TRBD1 covers 8 bases. The CDR3 contains 13 residues. The germline V gene has CDR1 SGHNT and CDR2 YENEEA. Trimming took 8 bases from V and 1 from J; bases not matched to a gene: 4. The CDR3 region has the DNA TGTGCCAGCTCGACAGGGGTATCCTACGAGCAGTACTTC. Translating gives CASSTGVSYEQYF.